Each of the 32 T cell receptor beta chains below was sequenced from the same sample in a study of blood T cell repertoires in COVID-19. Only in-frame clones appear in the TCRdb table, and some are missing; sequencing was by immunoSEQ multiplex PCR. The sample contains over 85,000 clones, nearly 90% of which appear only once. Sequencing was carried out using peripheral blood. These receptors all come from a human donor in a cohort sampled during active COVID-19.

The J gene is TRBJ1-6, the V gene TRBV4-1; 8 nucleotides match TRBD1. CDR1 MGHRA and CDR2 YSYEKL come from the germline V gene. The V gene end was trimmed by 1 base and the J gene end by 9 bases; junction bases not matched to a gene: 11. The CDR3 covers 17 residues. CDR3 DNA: TGCGCCAGCAGCCAAGCCCCCAGGGGGCAAGTTGGTTCACCCCTCCACTTT. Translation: CASSQAPRGQVGSPLHF.

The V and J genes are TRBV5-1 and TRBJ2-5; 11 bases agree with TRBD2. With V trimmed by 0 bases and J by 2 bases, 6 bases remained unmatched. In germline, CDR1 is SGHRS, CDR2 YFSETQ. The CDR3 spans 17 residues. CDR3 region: CASSLALAGGPQETQYF. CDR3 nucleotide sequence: TGCGCCAGCAGCTTGGCCCTAGCGGGAGGTCCGCAAGAGACCCAGTACTTC.

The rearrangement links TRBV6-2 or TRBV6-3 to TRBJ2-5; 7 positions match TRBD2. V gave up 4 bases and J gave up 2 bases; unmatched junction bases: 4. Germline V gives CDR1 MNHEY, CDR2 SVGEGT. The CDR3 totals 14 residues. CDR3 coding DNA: TGTGCCAGCAGTTTAGCCGGGGGGCAAGAGACCCAGTACTTC. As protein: CASSLAGGQETQYF.

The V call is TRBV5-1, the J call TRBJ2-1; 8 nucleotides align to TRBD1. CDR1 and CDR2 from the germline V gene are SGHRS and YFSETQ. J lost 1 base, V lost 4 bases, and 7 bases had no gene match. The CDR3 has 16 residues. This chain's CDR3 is CASSLRDRISYNEQFF. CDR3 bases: TGCGCCAGCAGCCTCCGGGACAGGATTTCCTACAATGAGCAGTTCTTC. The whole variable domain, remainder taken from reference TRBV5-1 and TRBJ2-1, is KAGVTQTPRYLIKTRGQQVTLSCSPISGHRSVSWYQQTPGQGLQFLFEYFSETQRNKGNFPGRFSGRQFSNSRSEMNVSTLELGDSALYLCASSLRDRISYNEQFFGPGTRLTVL.

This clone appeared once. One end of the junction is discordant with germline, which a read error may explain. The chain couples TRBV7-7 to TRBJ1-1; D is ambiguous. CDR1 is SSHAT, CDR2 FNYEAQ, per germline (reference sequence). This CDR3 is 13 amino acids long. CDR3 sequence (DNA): TGTGCTAGCAGCTACGGGGTGAACACTGAAGCTTTCTTT. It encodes CASSYGVNTEAFF.

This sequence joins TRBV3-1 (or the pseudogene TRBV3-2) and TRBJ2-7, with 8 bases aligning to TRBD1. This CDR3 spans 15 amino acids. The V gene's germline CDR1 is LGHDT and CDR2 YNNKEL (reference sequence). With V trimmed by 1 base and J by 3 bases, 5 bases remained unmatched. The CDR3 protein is CASSQGGTGVYEQYF. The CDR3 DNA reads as TGTGCCAGCAGCCAAGGGGGGACAGGTGTCTACGAGCAGTACTTC.

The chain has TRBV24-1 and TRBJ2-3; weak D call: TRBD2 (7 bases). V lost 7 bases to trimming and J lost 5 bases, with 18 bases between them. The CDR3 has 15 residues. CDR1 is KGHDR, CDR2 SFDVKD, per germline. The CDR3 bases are TGTGCCACCAGGGAGGGGGGGCCTTCCGGAGATACGCAGTATTTT. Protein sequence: CATREGGPSGDTQYF.

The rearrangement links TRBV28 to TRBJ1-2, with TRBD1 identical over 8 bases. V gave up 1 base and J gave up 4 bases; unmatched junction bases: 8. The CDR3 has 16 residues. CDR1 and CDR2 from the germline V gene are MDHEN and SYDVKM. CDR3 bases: TGTGCCAGCAGTTTATCATACCAGGGGGCCGTCTATGGCTACACCTTC. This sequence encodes CASSLSYQGAVYGYTF.

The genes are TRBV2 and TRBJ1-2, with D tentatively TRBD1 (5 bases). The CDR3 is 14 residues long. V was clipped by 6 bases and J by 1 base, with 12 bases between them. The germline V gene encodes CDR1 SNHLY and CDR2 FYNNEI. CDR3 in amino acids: CASRGQSDNYGYTF. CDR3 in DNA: TGTGCCAGCAGGGGGCAGTCGGATAACTATGGCTACACCTTC.

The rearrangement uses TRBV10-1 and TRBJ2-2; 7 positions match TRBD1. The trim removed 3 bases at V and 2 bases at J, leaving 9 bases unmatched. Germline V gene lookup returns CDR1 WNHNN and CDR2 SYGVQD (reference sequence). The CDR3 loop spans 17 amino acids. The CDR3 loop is CASSERLTGQNTGELFF. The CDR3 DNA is TGCGCCAGCAGTGAACGACTGACAGGGCAAAACACCGGGGAGCTGTTTTTT.

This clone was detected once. DNA of the CDR3: TGTGCCAGCAGCGTCAGTGGGACAGGGCTTTTCGAGCAGTACTTC. Translated: CASSVSGTGLFEQYF. V gene TRBV11-3 combines with J gene TRBJ2-7; 9 positions match TRBD1. This CDR3 has 15 residues. In germline, CDR1 is SGHNT, CDR2 YENEEA. V shed 5 bases, J shed 6 bases, and the junction held 11 bases outside the gene matches.

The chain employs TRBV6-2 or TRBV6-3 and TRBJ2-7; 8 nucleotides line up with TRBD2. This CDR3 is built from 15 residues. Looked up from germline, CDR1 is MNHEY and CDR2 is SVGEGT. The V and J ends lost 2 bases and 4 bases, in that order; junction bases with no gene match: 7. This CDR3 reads CASSYRSAGAYEQYF. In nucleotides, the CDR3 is TGTGCCAGCAGTTACCGTTCAGCGGGAGCTTACGAGCAGTACTTC.

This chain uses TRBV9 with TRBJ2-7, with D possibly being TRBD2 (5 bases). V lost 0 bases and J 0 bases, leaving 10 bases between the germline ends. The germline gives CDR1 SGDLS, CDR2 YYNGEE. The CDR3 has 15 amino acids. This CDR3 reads CASSVGSSASYEQYF. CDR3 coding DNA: TGTGCCAGCAGCGTAGGCAGTAGCGCCTCCTACGAGCAGTACTTC.

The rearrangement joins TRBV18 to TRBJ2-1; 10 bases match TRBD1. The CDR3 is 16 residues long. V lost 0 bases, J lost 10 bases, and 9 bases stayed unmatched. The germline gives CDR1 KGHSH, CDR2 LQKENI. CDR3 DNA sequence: TGTGCCAGCTCACCACCCCCCGGGACAGGGGTCTGGGAGCAGTTCTTC. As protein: CASSPPPGTGVWEQFF.

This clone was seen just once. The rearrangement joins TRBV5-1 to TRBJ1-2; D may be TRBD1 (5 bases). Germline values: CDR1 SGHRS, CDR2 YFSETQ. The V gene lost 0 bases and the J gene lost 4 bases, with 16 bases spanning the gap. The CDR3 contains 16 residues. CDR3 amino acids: CASSLGSGDGGYGYTF. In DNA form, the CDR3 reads TGCGCCAGCAGCTTGGGGTCGGGGGACGGAGGCTATGGCTACACCTTC. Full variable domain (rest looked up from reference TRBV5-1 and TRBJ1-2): KAGVTQTPRYLIKTRGQQVTLSCSPISGHRSVSWYQQTPGQGLQFLFEYFSETQRNKGNFPGRFSGRQFSNSRSEMNVSTLELGDSALYLCASSLGSGDGGYGYTFGSGTRLTVV.

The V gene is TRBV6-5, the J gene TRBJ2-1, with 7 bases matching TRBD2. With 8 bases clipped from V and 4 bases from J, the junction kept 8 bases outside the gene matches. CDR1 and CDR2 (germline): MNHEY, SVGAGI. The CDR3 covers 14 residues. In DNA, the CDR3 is TGTGCCAGCTGGGGTGCGGGGGATTACAATGAGCAGTTCTTC. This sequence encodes CASWGAGDYNEQFF.

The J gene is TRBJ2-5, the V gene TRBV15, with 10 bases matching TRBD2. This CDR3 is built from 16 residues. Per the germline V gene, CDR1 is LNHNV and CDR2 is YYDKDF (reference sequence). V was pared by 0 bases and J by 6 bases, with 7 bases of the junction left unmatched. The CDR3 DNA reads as TGTGCCACCAGCAGAGATGCTAGCGGGGGCCAGAAGACCCAGTACTTC. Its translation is CATSRDASGGQKTQYF.

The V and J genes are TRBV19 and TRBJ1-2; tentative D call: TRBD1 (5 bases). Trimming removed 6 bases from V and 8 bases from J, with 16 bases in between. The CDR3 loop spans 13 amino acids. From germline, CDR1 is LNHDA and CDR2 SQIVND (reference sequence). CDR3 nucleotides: TGTGCCAGTAGCAGATCTGAAAGGGGCGGCTACACCTTC. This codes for CASSRSERGGYTF.

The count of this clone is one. The CDR3 region has the DNA TGTGCCAGCAGTTACCGGGGATTCGACGGCTACACCTTC. This codes for CASSYRGFDGYTF. V gene TRBV6-5 combines with J gene TRBJ1-2; D gene uncertain. Germline V gene lookup returns CDR1 MNHEY and CDR2 SVGAGI. The V and J ends lost 2 bases and 8 bases respectively, with 12 bases between them. The CDR3 spans 13 residues.

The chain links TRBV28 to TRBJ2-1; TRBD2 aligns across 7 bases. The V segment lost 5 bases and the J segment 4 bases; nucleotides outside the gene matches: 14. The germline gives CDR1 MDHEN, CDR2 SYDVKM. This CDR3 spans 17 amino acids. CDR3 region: CASSSWGGSSIYNEQFF. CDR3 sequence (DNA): TGTGCCAGCAGTAGTTGGGGCGGGAGTTCTATATACAATGAGCAGTTCTTC.

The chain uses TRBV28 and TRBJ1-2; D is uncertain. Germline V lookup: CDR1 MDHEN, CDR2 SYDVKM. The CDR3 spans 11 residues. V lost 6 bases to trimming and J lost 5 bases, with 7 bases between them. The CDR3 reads CASSREYGYTF. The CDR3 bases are TGTGCCAGCAGCCGTGAGTATGGCTACACCTTC.

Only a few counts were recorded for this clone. CDR3 DNA sequence: TGTGCCAGCAGCCCAAGTGGGGGCTGGGAAAAACTGTTTTTT. Amino acids: CASSPSGGWEKLFF. The gene calls are TRBV7-8 and TRBJ1-4; D might be TRBD1 (6 bases). CDR1 is SGHVS, CDR2 FQNEAQ, per germline. V gave up 5 bases and J gave up 8 bases, with 15 bases separating them. The CDR3 runs to 14 residues.

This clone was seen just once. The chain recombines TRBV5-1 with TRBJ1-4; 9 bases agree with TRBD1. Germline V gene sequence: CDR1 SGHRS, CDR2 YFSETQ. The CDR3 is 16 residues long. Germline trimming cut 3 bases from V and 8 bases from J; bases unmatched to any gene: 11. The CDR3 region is CASSSGQGTVWEKLFF. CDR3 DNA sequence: TGCGCCAGCAGCTCCGGACAGGGGACGGTTTGGGAAAAACTGTTTTTT.

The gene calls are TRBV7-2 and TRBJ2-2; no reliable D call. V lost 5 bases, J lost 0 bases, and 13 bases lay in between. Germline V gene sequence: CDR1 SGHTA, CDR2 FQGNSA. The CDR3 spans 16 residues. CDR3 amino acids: CASSPNDFPNTGELFF. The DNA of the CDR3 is TGTGCCAGCAGCCCAAATGACTTCCCGAACACCGGGGAGCTGTTTTTT.

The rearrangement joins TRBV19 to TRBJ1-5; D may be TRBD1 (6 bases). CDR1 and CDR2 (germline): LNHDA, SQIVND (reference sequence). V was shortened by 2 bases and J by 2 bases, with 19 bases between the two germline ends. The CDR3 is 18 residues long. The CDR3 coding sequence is TGTGCCAGTAGTATATCTCGTATGGGGGGGCGCGGCAATCAGCCCCAGCATTTT. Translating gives CASSISRMGGRGNQPQHF.

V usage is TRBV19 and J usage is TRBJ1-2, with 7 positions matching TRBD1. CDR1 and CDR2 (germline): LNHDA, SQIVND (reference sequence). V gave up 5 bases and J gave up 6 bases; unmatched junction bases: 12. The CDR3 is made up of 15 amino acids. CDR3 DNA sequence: TGTGCCAGTAGTGGAACGACAGGGATACTTGATGGCTACACCTTC. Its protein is CASSGTTGILDGYTF.

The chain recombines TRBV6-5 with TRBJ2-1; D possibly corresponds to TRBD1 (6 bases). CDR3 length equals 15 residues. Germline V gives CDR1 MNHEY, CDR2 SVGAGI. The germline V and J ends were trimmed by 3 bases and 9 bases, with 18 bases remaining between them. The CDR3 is CASSYGDINSREQFF. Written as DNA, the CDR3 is TGTGCCAGCAGTTATGGGGACATTAACTCCCGTGAGCAGTTCTTC.

The CDR3 DNA sequence: TGTGCCTGGACTAGACAGGGGGTAAACGAGCAGTACTTC. This codes for CAWTRQGVNEQYF. This chain joins TRBV30 and TRBJ2-7, with 9 positions matching TRBD1. J gave up 5 bases and V 4 bases, and 6 bases lay outside the gene matches. The CDR3 sequence is 13 residues long. Looked up from germline, CDR1 is GTSNPN and CDR2 is SVGIG (reference sequence).

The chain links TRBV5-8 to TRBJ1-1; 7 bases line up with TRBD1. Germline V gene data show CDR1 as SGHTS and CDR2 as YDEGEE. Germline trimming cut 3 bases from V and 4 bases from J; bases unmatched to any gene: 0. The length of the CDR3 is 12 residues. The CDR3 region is CASSYRGTEAFF. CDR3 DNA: TGTGCCAGCAGCTACAGGGGCACTGAAGCTTTCTTT.

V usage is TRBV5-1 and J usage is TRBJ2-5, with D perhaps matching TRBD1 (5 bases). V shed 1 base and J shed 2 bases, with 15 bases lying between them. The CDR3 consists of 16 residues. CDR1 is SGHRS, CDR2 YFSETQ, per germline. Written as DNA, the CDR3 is TGCGCCAGCAGCTTGCTAGGGGCAGCTCGGCAAGAGACCCAGTACTTC. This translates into CASSLLGAARQETQYF.

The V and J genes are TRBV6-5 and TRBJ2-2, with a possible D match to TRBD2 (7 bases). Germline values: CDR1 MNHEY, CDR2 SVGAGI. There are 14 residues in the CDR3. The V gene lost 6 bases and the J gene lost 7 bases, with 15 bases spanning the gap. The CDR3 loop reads CASRLRGGIGELFF. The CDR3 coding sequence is TGTGCCAGCAGACTAAGGGGGGGAATCGGGGAGCTGTTTTTT.

CDR3 protein: CASSYSQGQPQHF. The CDR3 DNA reads as TGTGCCAGCAGCTACTCGCAGGGACAGCCCCAGCATTTT. The chain couples TRBV7-2 to TRBJ1-5; D is perhaps TRBD1 (5 bases). In germline, CDR1 is SGHTA, CDR2 FQGNSA. Trimming took off 4 bases at V and 7 bases at J, with 11 bases between the two ends. The CDR3 extends over 13 amino acids.